This T cell receptor (beta chain) originates from a study of T cells in tuberculosis. Regarding time point: new active TB diagnosis, blood taken before or within 7 days of starting treatment. This clone appeared a few times. The V end lost 3 bases, the J end lost 8 bases, and 13 bases lay between the germline ends. This CDR3 spans 13 amino acids. Germline CDR1 reads MNHNS; CDR2 reads SASEGT. TCRdb's copy holds only in-frame clones and misses some; the assay was immunoSEQ multiplex PCR. The sample has more than 30,000 clones; approximately 94% are singletons. The rearrangement uses TRBV6-1 and TRBJ1-2; D is perhaps TRBD1 (5 bases). This clonotype was obtained from an adult with tuberculosis. The starting material was PBMCs, obtained at tuberculosis diagnosis. CDR3 nucleotide sequence: TGTGCCAGCAGTGACACAGCAGGGTACGGCTACACCTTC. This encodes CASSDTAGYGYTF.